The clone carrying this T cell receptor (beta chain) turned up a few times. Its specificity is not known. The sample's treatment: approximately nine-day PBMC culture with coronavirus spike peptide pools or control peptides (ViraFEST assay). This specimen belongs to a study of vaccination and CD4 T cells after COVID-19. Study in general: Convalescent donors totaled six males and four females, including two who were Hispanic. Stimulation used overlapping spike peptides from SARS-CoV-2, HCoV-NL63, HCoV-OC43 and HCoV-229E.

Looked up from germline, CDR1 is MNHNS and CDR2 is SASEGT. Deletions cut 2 bases from V and 2 bases from J, with 10 bases between. This CDR3 contains 16 residues. Sequenced with the Oncomine TCR Beta short-read assay was DNA taken from cultured CD4+ T cells. TCRdb itself ran the PCR reads through MiXCR, one entry per CDR3 protein. The sample consists of roughly 16,000 distinct CDR3 sequences, around half of them appearing once. Specimen: CD4+ T cells from blood, cultured in vitro, collected before SARS-CoV-2 vaccination. This clonotype was sampled from a human donor who had recovered from COVID-19. V is TRBV6-1 and J is TRBJ1-6, with D possibly matching TRBD1 (5 bases). The CDR3 reads CASSESGRTYNSPLHF. Written as DNA, the CDR3 is TGTGCCAGCAGTGAATCAGGGAGGACCTATAATTCACCCCTCCACTTT.